The sample holds one count of the clone carrying this T cell receptor beta chain. The data belong to a study of blood T cell repertoires in COVID-19. TCRdb's table, derived via immunoSEQ multiplex PCR, lists solely in-frame clones and lacks some. The table lists 270,000 or so clones, nearly 90% of them singletons. The CDR3 contains 14 residues. Germline-derived CDR1 and CDR2 are SGHDT and YYEEEE. V lost 2 bases, J lost 5 bases, and 4 bases stayed unmatched. Sequenced input: peripheral blood. The clonotype comes from a woman aged 55-69 years with COVID-19, enrolled during active disease. J is TRBJ1-1 and V is TRBV5-6; the match to TRBD1 covers 9 bases. In DNA form, the CDR3 reads TGTGCCAGCAGCTTCGGGGACAGGGAAACTGAAGCTTTCTTT. Translating it yields CASSFGDRETEAFF.